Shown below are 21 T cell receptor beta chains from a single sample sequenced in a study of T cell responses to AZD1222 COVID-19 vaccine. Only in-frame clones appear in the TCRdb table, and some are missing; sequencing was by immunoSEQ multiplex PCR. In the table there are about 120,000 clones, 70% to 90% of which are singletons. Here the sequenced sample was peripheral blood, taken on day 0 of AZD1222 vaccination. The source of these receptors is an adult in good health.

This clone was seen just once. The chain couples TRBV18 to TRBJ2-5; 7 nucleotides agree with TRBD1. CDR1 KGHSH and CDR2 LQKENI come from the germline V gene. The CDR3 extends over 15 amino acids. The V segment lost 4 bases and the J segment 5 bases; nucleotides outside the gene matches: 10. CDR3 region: CASSHGTAVRETQYF. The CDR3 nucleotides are TGTGCCAGCTCACACGGGACAGCTGTACGCGAGACCCAGTACTTC. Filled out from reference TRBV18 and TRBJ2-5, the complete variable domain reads NAGVMQNPRHLVRRRGQEARLRCSPMKGHSHVYWYRQLPEEGLKFMVYLQKENIIDESGMPKERFSAEFPKEGPSILRIQQVVRGDSAAYFCASSHGTAVRETQYFGPGTRLLVL.

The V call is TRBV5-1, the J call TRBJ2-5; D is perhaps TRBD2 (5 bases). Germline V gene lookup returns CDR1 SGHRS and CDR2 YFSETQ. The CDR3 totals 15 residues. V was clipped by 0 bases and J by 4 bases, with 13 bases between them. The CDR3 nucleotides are TGCGCCAGCAGCTTGGCGGAGGCGTTCGGAGAGACCCAGTACTTC. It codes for CASSLAEAFGETQYF.

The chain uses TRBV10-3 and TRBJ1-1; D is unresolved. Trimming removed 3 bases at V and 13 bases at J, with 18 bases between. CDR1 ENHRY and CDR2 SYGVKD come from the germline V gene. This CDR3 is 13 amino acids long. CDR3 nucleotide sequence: TGTGCCATCAGTGATACAGTAGGCCAAGAATATTTCTTT. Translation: CAISDTVGQEYFF.

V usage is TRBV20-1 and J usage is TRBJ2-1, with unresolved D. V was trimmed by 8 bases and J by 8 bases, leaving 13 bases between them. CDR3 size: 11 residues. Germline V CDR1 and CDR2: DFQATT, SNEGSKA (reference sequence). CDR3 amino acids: CSTKRHDEQFF. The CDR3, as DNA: TGCAGTACTAAACGGCATGATGAGCAGTTCTTC.

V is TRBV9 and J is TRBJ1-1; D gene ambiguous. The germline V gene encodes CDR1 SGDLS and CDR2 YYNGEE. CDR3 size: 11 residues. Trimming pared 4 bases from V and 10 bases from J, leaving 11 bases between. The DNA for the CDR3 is TGTGCCAGCAGCCCCCTCAATCGAGCTTTCTTT. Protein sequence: CASSPLNRAFF.

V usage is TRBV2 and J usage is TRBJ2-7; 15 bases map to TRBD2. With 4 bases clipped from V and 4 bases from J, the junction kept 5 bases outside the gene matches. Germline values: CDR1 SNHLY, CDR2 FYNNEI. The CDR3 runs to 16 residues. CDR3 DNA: TGTGCCAGCAGTGGGGGACTAGCGGGGGGCGGATACGAGCAGTACTTC. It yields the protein CASSGGLAGGGYEQYF.

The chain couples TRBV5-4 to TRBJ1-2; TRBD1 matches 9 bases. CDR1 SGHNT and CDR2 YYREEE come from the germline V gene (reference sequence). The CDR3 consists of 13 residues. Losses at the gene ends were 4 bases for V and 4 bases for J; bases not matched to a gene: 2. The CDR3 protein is CASSGTGPYGYTF. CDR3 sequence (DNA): TGTGCCAGCAGCGGGACAGGGCCCTATGGCTACACCTTC.

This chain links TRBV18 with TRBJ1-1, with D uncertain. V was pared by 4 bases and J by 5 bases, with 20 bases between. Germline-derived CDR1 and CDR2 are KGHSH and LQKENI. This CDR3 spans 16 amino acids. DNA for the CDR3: TGTGCCAGCTCACTCTGGACGGACCCCACGGGAACTGAAGCTTTCTTT. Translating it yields CASSLWTDPTGTEAFF.

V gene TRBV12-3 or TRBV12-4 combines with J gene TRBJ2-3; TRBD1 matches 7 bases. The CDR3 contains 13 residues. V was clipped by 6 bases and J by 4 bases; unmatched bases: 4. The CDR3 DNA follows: TGTGCCAGCAGCCTTACAGGGGCAGATACGCAGTATTTT. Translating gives CASSLTGADTQYF.

The chain's CDR3 is CASSVEGISYNEQFF. In DNA, the CDR3 is TGTGCCAGCAGCGTAGAGGGGATCTCCTACAATGAGCAGTTCTTC. This chain uses TRBV9 with TRBJ2-1, with D possibly TRBD1 on 5 matching bases. V shed 0 bases and J shed 0 bases, with 7 bases lying between them. From germline, CDR1 is SGDLS and CDR2 YYNGEE. This CDR3 is 15 amino acids long.

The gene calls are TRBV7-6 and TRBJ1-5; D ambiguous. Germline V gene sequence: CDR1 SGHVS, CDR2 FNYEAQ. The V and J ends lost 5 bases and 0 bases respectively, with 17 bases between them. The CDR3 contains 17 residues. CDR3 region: CASSPPPTRDSNQPQHF. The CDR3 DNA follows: TGTGCCAGCAGCCCACCCCCTACGAGGGATAGCAATCAGCCCCAGCATTTT.

CDR3 coding DNA: TGTGCCAGCAGCCGGGACAGGGACGCAGATACGCAGTATTTT. Translation gives CASSRDRDADTQYF. The rearrangement uses TRBV2 and TRBJ2-3; 9 bases fit TRBD1. Germline V gives CDR1 SNHLY, CDR2 FYNNEI. Germline trimming cut 6 bases from V and 4 bases from J; bases unmatched to any gene: 5. CDR3 length equals 14 residues.

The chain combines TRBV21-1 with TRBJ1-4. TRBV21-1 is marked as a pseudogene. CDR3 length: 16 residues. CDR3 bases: TGTGCCAGCAGCAGCCATCCGGGACCGTGGTTGGAAAAACTGTTTTTT. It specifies CASSSHPGPWLEKLFF.

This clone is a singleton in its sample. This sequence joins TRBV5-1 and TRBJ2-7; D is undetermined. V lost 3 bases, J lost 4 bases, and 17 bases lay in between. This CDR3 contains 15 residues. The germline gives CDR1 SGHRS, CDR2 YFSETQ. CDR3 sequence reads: CASSYTNPSIYEQYF. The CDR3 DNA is TGCGCCAGCAGCTATACAAACCCATCAATATACGAGCAGTACTTC.

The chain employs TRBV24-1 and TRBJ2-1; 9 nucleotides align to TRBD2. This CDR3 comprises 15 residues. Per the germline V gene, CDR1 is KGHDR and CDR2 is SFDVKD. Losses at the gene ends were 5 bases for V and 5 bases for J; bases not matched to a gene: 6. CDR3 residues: CATSGVAGVDNEQFF. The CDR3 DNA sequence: TGTGCCACCAGTGGTGTAGCGGGGGTCGACAATGAGCAGTTCTTC.

The CDR3 nucleotides read TGTGCCAGCTCACCAAAAGGGATCTCCTACGAGCAGTACTTC. It specifies CASSPKGISYEQYF. The chain carries TRBV18 and TRBJ2-7; D unresolved. V dropped 2 bases and J dropped 0 bases, with 8 bases sitting between them. CDR1 KGHSH and CDR2 LQKENI come from the germline V gene. This CDR3 has 14 amino acids. The variable domain in full, completed from reference TRBV18 and TRBJ2-7, reads NAGVMQNPRHLVRRRGQEARLRCSPMKGHSHVYWYRQLPEEGLKFMVYLQKENIIDESGMPKERFSAEFPKEGPSILRIQQVVRGDSAAYFCASSPKGISYEQYFGPGTRLTVT.

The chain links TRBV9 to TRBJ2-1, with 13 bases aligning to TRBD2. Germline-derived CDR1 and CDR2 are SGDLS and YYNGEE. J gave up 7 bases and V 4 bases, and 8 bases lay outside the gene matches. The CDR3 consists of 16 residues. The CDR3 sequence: CASSPSGTSGANEQFF. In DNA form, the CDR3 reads TGTGCCAGCAGCCCAAGTGGGACTAGCGGGGCAAATGAGCAGTTCTTC. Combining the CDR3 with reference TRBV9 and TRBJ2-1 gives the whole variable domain DSGVTQTPKHLITATGQRVTLRCSPRSGDLSVYWYQQSLDQGLQFLIQYYNGEERAKGNILERFSAQQFPDLHSELNLSSLELGDSALYFCASSPSGTSGANEQFFGPGTRLTVL.

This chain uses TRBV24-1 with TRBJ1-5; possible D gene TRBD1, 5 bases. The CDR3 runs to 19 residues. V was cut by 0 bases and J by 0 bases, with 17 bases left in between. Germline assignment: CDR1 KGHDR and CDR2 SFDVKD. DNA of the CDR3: TGTGCCACCAGTGATTTGCCGGGACTGAATCACTATAGCAATCAGCCCCAGCATTTT. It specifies CATSDLPGLNHYSNQPQHF.

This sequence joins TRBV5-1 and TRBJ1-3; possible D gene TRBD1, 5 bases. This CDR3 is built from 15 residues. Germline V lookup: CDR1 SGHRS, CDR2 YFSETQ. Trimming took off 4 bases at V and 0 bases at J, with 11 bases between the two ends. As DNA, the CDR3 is TGCGCCAGCAGCCAAGGGACCGTCTCTGGAAACACCATATATTTT. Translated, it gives CASSQGTVSGNTIYF.

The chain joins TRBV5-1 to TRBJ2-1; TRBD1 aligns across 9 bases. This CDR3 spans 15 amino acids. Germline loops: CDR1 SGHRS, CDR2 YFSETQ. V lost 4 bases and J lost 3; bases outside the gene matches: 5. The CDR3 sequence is CASSLPGQGYNEQFF. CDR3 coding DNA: TGCGCCAGCAGCCTACCGGGACAGGGCTACAATGAGCAGTTCTTC.

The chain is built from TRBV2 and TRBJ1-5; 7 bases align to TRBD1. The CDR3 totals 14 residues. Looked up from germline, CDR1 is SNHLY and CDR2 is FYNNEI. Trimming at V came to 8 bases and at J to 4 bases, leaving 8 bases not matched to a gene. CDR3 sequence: CASQRQGGNQPQHF. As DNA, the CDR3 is TGTGCCAGCCAGCGACAGGGAGGAAATCAGCCCCAGCATTTT.